This T cell receptor (beta chain) was found in a study of cytomegalovirus exposure and HLA in healthy donors. About this clone: No antigen is known for it.

CDR3 length: 16 residues. CDR1 LGHNT and CDR2 FRNRAP come from the germline V gene. V lost 5 bases and J lost 0, with 17 bases in between. Findings and limits, study-wide: Later analysis suggested links between common viral pathogens and several top significant clusters. There were three CMV-associated chains whose specificity for CMV antigens was confirmed in vitro. Reported findings show TCR beta sequences accurately forecast HLA-A and HLA-B alleles in most subjects.

Primers: 60 Vbeta forward and 13 Jbeta reverse. Produced via immunoSEQ multiplex PCR; TCRdb's table is partial and in-frame only. The table includes about 130,000 clones, roughly three quarters detected once. In nominal health when sampled, donors likely had unrecorded immune exposures nonetheless. This receptor was obtained from a man aged 25 to 40 in good health and CMV-seronegative. Sequenced sample: PBMCs. V and J are TRBV12-5 and TRBJ2-7; no clear D gene. Here the CDR3 DNA reads TGTGCTAGTGGTAACTACCCCGGTCACGACTCCTACGAGCAGTACTTC. Its protein product is CASGNYPGHDSYEQYF.